Listed below are T cell receptor beta chains from one sample, sequenced in a study of post-analysis software for immune sequencing data. Each CDR3 protein gets one entry after TCRdb re-called the PCR reads with MiXCR. The repertoire holds about half a million distinct CDR3 sequences, with approximately 45% as singletons. Material for sequencing was blood. The receptors here all came from a girl between 10 and 17 years old with multiple sclerosis. CDR3s include the opening cysteine and the closing phenylalanine or tryptophan. D genes are given only for firm matches. Only some rows state a clone size, as once, few, many or a class for expanded clones.

.	TRBV28	TRBJ1-5	.	CASSQTGMRSNQPQHF	TGTGCCAGCAGTCAAACAGGGATGAGGAGCAATCAGCCCCAGCATTTT
.	TRBV6-1	TRBJ2-1	few	CASSPQLNEQFF	TGTGCCAGCAGTCCCCAGCTTAATGAGCAGTTCTTC
.	TRBV30	TRBJ1-2	.	CAWSPPATGRYGYTF	TGTGCCTGGAGTCCCCCCGCGACAGGCCGCTATGGCTACACCTTC
TRBD1	TRBV12-3/TRBV12-4	TRBJ2-7	.	CASSLGTEVSYEQYF	TGTGCCAGCAGTCTCGGGACAGAGGTCTCCTACGAGCAGTACTTC
TRBD2	TRBV24-1	TRBJ2-3	.	CATSDSSGRVTDTQYF	TGTGCCACCAGTGACTCCAGCGGGAGAGTCACAGATACACAGTATTTT
.	TRBV12-3/TRBV12-4	TRBJ2-1	few	CASSHISEFF	TGTGCCAGCAGCCACATTAGTGAGTTCTTC
.	TRBV29-1	TRBJ2-5	.	CSVGNEQYF	TGCAGCGTTGGCAATGAGCAGTACTTC
.	TRBV29-1	TRBJ1-2	few	CSVEGNRGYTF	TGCAGCGTTGAAGGGAATAGAGGCTACACCTTC
.	TRBV3-1	TRBJ1-2	.	CASSQEALNYGYTF	TGTGCCAGCAGCCAAGAGGCACTAAACTATGGCTACACCTTC
TRBD1	TRBV5-5	TRBJ1-1	.	CASSLEGTGMSTEAFF	TGTGCCAGCAGCTTGGAAGGGACAGGGATGAGCACTGAAGCTTTCTTT
.	TRBV6-2/TRBV6-3	TRBJ1-4	.	CASRGTPLEKLFF	TGTGCCAGCAGAGGGACACCCCTTGAAAAACTGTTTTTT
.	TRBV5-1	TRBJ1-1	few	CASSLAGNTAPNTEAFF	TGCGCCAGCAGCTTGGCGGGGAACACCGCCCCGAACACTGAAGCTTTCTTT
.	TRBV4-2	TRBJ1-1	.	CASSQDAYGEANTEAFF	TGTGCCAGCAGCCAAGACGCCTACGGGGAGGCGAACACTGAAGCTTTCTTT
.	TRBV9	TRBJ2-7	.	CASGIGSSLSNEQYF	TGTGCCAGCGGGATCGGGTCTTCCCTCAGCAATGAGCAGTACTTC
.	TRBV20-1	TRBJ2-7	.	CSASGGDIIYEQYF	TGCAGTGCTAGTGGAGGGGACATAATCTACGAGCAGTACTTC
.	TRBV10-3	TRBJ1-1	few	CAISGDPGEAFF	TGTGCCATCAGTGGGGACCCGGGTGAAGCTTTCTTT
TRBD2	TRBV28	TRBJ2-3	once	CASMRLAGALDTQYF	TGTGCCAGCATGAGGCTAGCGGGAGCCTTGGATACGCAGTATTTT
.	TRBV2	TRBJ2-7	.	CASSETRRGYEQYF	TGTGCCAGCAGCGAGACTAGAAGAGGCTACGAGCAGTACTTC
TRBD2	TRBV4-2	TRBJ2-3	few	CASSQVLIAGGRTDTQYF	TGTGCCAGCAGCCAAGTTCTCATAGCGGGAGGTCGCACAGATACGCAGTATTTT
TRBD1	TRBV4-1	TRBJ1-2	.	CASSQTGERGGYTF	TGCGCCAGCAGCCAGACAGGGGAGAGGGGAGGCTACACCTTC
.	TRBV10-3	TRBJ2-1	once	CAISEPYLADKHNEQFF	TGTGCCATCAGTGAGCCTTATTTAGCGGACAAACACAATGAGCAGTTCTTC
.	TRBV20-1	TRBJ1-2	.	CSAFDPKGYTF	TGCAGTGCTTTCGACCCAAAAGGCTACACCTTC
TRBD1	TRBV27	TRBJ2-1	few	CASSLGTGWWNEQFF	TGTGCCAGCAGTTTGGGGACAGGTTGGTGGAATGAGCAGTTCTTC
TRBD1	TRBV4-2	TRBJ1-2	.	CATRGRALYGYTF	TGTGCCACCAGGGGGCGGGCCCTCTATGGCTACACCTTC
.	TRBV6-5	TRBJ1-1	.	CASSRETTREAFF	TGCGCCAGCAGCAGGGAGACTACAAGGGAAGCTTTCTTT
.	TRBV7-9	TRBJ2-7	.	CASSLGWAVGMDEQYF	TGTGCCAGCAGCTTAGGGTGGGCGGTCGGGATGGACGAGCAGTACTTC
.	TRBV12-3/TRBV12-4	TRBJ2-5	.	CASSFLAKIQETQYF	TGTGCCAGCAGTTTCCTAGCGAAGATCCAAGAGACCCAGTACTTC
TRBD2	TRBV7-8	TRBJ2-5	many	CASSLVGGGPETQYF	TGTGCCAGCAGCTTAGTTGGGGGAGGGCCAGAGACCCAGTACTTC
.	TRBV19	TRBJ2-3	.	CASSIDWERTDTQYF	TGTGCCAGTAGTATAGACTGGGAGCGCACAGATACGCAGTATTTT
.	TRBV28	TRBJ2-5	many	CASSILPRETQYF	TGTGCCAGCAGTATCCTTCCACGAGAGACCCAGTACTTC
.	TRBV12-3/TRBV12-4	TRBJ2-3	few	CASSTQGLRTDTQYF	TGTGCCAGCAGTACACAGGGACTTCGCACAGATACGCAGTATTTT
.	TRBV2	TRBJ2-5	few	CASSVVRETQYF	TGTGCCAGCAGTGTCGTCCGGGAGACCCAGTACTTC
.	TRBV7-9	TRBJ2-1	.	CASSFQRDNEQFF	TGTGCCAGCAGCTTCCAGCGGGACAATGAGCAGTTCTTC
.	TRBV13	TRBJ2-7	.	CTSSPRGSYEQYF	TGTACCAGCAGCCCAAGGGGGTCCTACGAGCAGTACTTC
.	TRBV20-1	TRBJ2-3	.	CSARPQSVASVTDTQYF	TGCAGTGCTAGACCCCAGAGTGTTGCTAGCGTCACAGATACGCAGTATTTT
TRBD1	TRBV7-2	TRBJ2-2	.	CANSRQGMYAVGTGELFF	TGTGCCAACAGCCGACAGGGGATGTACGCGGTGGGCACCGGGGAGCTGTTTTTT
.	TRBV20-1	TRBJ2-1	.	CSARDGTLYNEQFF	TGCAGTGCCCGGGACGGTACCCTGTACAATGAGCAGTTCTTC